This T cell receptor beta chain was recovered during a study of CD8+ T cells in alopecia areata. Following RNA extraction, reverse transcription yielded cDNA that acted as the sequencing template. Sequencing used immunoSEQ multiplex PCR; TCRdb keeps in-frame clones, though not all of them. Of 200,000 to 250,000 clones in the sample, approximately 52% were seen once. Peripheral blood samples and lesional scalp punch biopsies were obtained from alopecia areata patients. The material was CD4+ T cells sorted from blood, obtained at week 0. The receptor was derived from a human donor with alopecia areata.

The CDR3 reads CATSRDRTIDGYTF. In DNA, the CDR3 is TGTGCCACCAGCAGAGACCGGACAATCGATGGCTACACCTTC. This chain links TRBV15 with TRBJ1-2; D possibly corresponds to TRBD1 (5 bases). Trimming removed 0 bases from V and 6 bases from J, with 11 bases in between. Per germline, CDR1 LNHNV and CDR2 YYDKDF (reference sequence). The CDR3 length is 14 residues.